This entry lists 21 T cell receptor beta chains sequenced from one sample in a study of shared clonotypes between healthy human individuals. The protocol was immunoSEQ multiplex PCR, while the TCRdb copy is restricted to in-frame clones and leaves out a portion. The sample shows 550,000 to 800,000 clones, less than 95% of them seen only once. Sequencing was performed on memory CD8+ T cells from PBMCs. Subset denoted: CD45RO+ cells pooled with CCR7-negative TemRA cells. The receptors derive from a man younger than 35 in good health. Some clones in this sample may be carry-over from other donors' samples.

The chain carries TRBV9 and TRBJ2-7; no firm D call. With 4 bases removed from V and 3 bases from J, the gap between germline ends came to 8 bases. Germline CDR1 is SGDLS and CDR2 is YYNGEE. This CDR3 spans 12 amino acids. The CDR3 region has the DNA TGTGCCAGCAGCCCCGCCGACTACGAGCAGTACTTC. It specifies CASSPADYEQYF.

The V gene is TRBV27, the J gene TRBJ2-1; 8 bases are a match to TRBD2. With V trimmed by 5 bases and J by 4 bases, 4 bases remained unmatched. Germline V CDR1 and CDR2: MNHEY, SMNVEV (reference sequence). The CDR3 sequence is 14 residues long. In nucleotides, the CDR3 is TGTGCCAGCAGTCTAGCGGGCCATTACAATGAGCAGTTCTTC. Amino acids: CASSLAGHYNEQFF.

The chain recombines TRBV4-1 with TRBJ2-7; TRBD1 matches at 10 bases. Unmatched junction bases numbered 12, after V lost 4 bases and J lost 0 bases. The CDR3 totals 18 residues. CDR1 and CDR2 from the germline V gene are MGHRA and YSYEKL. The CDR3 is CASSPKFSGTGASYEQYF. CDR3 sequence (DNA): TGCGCCAGCAGCCCGAAATTCTCCGGGACAGGGGCCTCCTACGAGCAGTACTTC.

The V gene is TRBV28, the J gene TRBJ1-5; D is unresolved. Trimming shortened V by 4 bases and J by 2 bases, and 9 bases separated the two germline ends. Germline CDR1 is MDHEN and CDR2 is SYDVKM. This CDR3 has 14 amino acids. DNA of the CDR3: TGTGCCAGCAGTTATTCGGTCGGCAATCAGCCCCAGCATTTT. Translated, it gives CASSYSVGNQPQHF.

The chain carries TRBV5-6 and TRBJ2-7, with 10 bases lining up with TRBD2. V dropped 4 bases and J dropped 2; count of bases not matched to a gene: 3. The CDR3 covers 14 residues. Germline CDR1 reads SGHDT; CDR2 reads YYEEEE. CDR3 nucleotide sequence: TGTGCCAGCAGCGGACTAGCGGCGCCCTACGAGCAGTACTTC. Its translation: CASSGLAAPYEQYF.

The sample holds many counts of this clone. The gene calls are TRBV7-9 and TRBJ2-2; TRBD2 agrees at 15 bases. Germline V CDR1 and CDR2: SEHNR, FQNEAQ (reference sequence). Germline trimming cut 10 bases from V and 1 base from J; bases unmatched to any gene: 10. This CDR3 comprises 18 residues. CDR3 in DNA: TGTGCCAACCGACCGGGACTAGCGGGAGGAGGGAACACCGGGGAGCTGTTTTTT. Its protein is CANRPGLAGGGNTGELFF.

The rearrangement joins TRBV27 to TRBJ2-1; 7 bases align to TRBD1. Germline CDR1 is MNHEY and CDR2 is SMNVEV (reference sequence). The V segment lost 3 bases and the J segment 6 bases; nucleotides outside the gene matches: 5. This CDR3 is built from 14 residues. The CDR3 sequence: CASSFLRGSNEQFF. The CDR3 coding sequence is TGTGCCAGCAGTTTCCTCAGGGGGAGCAATGAGCAGTTCTTC.

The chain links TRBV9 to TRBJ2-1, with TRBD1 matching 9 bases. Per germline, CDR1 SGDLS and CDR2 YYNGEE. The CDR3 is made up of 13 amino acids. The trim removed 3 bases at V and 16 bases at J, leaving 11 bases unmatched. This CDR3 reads CASSASADRGLFF. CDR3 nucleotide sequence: TGTGCCAGCAGCGCCTCGGCGGACAGGGGATTATTCTTC.

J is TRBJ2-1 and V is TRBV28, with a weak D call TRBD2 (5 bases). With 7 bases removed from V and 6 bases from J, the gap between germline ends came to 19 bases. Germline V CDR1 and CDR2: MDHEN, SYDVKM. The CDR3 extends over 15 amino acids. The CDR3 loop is CASTLRRGSINEQFF. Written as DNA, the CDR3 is TGTGCCAGCACCCTCCGGAGAGGGTCAATCAATGAGCAGTTCTTC.

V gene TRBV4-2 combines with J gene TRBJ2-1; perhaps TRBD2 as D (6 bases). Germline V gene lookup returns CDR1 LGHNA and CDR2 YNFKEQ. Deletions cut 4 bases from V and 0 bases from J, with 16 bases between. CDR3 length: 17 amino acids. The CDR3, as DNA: TGTGCCAGCAGCCGGAGGCTGGCGGGGAGCTCCTACAATGAGCAGTTCTTC. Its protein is CASSRRLAGSSYNEQFF.

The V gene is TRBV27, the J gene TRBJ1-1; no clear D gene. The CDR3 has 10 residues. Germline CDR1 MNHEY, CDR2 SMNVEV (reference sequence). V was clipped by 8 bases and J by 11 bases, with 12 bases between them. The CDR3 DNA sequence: TGTGCCAGCGTCGGGCTAGGGGCTTTCTTT. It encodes CASVGLGAFF.

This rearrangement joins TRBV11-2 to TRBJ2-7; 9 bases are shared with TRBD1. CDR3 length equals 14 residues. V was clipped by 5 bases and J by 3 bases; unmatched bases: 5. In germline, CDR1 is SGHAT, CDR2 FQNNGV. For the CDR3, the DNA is TGTGCCAGCAGCGCTGGACAGGGGAACTACGAGCAGTACTTC. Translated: CASSAGQGNYEQYF. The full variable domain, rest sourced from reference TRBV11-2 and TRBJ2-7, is EAGVAQSPRYKIIEKRQSVAFWCNPISGHATLYWYQQILGQGPKLLIQFQNNGVVDDSQLPKDRFSAERLKGVDSTLKIQPAKLEDSAVYLCASSAGQGNYEQYFGPGTRLTVT.

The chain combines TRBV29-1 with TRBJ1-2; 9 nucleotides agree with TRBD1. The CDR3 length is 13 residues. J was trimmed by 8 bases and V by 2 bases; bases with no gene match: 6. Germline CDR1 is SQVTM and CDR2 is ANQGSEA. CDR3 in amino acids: CSVEIGTGTGYTF. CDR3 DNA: TGCAGCGTTGAAATAGGGACAGGGACCGGCTACACCTTC.

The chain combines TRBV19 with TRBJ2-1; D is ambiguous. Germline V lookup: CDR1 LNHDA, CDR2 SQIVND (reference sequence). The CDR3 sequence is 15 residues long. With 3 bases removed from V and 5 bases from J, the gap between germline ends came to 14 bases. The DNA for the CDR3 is TGTGCCAGTAGTATGTCCTCCCGACCAAACAATGAGCAGTTCTTC. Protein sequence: CASSMSSRPNNEQFF.

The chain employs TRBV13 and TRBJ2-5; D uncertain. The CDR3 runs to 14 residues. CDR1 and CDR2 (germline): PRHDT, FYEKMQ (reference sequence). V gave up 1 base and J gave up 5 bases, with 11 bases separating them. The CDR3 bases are TGTGCCAGCAGCTTAGTTGGGGTTGCGGAGACCCAGTACTTC. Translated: CASSLVGVAETQYF.

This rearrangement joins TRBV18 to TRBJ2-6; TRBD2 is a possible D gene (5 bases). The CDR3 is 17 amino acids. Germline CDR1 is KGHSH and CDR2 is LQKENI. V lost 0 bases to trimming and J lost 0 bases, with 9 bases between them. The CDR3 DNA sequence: TGTGCCAGCTCACCACCGCGGGTTTACTCTGGGGCCAACGTCCTGACTTTC. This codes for CASSPPRVYSGANVLTF.

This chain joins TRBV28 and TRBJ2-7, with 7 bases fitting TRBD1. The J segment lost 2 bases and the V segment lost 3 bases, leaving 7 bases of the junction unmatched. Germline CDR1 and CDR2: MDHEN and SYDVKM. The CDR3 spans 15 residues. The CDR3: CASSFGRGTAYEQYF. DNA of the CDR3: TGTGCCAGCAGTTTCGGCAGGGGGACGGCCTACGAGCAGTACTTC.

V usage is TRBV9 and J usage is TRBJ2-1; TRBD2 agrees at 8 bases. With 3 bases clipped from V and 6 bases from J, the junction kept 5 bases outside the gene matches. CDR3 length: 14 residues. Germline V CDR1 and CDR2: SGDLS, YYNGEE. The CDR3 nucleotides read TGTGCCAGCAGCGCTCTAGCGGGCACCAATGAGCAGTTCTTC. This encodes CASSALAGTNEQFF.

The CDR3 region is CASTPEGLGRLEQFF. The CDR3 coding sequence is TGTGCCAGCACCCCCGAGGGACTAGGGCGTCTTGAGCAGTTCTTC. V is TRBV7-9 and J is TRBJ2-1, with TRBD2 matching 8 bases. Germline-derived CDR1 and CDR2 are SEHNR and FQNEAQ (reference sequence). The CDR3 is 15 residues long. Trimming cost V 7 bases and J 9 bases; bases outside gene matches: 14.

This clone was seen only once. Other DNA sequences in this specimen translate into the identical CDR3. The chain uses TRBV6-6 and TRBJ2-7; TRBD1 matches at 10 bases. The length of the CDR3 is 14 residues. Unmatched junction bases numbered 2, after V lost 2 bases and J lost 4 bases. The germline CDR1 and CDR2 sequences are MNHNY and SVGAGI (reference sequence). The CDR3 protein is CASSYAGQGYEQYF. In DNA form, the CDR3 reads TGTGCCAGCAGTTACGCGGGACAGGGGTACGAGCAGTACTTC.

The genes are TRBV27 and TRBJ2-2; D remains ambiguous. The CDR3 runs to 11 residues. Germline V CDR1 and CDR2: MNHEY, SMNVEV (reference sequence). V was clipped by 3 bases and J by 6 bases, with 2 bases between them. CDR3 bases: TGTGCCAGCAGTTTTCCCGGGGAGCTGTTTTTT. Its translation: CASSFPGELFF.